This T cell receptor (beta chain) was recovered during a study of OX40 agonist ivuxolimab in advanced cancers. Study in general: Eligibility rules accepted prior anti-PD-1, anti-PD-L1 or anti-CTLA-4 therapy, and approximately 40% had some. Whole-study findings and limits: At doses 0.1 to 3.0 mg/kg, CD4+ and CD8+ clones expanded. Low normalized T-cell clonal expansion was also seen in some nonresponders. The investigators did not determine what antigen specificity the expanded peripheral T cells had.

Turning to this clone: Its antigen is still unknown.

Profiling relied on immunoSEQ multiplex PCR, and the TCRdb table lists in-frame clones only, not all of them. Among about 47,000 clones listed, around four fifths were seen once. Sequencing used CD4+ or CD8+ T cells sorted from blood, obtained in a trial of the OX40 agonist ivuxolimab. The receptor was derived from an adult with an advanced solid tumor such as melanoma, head and neck, liver or kidney cancer.

CDR3 residues: CAWSVQHQETQYF. In nucleotides, the CDR3 is TGTGCCTGGAGTGTACAGCACCAAGAGACCCAGTACTTC. This rearrangement joins TRBV30 to TRBJ2-5; no reliable D call. Per germline, CDR1 GTSNPN and CDR2 SVGIG (reference sequence). V gave up 0 bases and J gave up 0 bases, with 5 bases separating them. This CDR3 has 13 residues.